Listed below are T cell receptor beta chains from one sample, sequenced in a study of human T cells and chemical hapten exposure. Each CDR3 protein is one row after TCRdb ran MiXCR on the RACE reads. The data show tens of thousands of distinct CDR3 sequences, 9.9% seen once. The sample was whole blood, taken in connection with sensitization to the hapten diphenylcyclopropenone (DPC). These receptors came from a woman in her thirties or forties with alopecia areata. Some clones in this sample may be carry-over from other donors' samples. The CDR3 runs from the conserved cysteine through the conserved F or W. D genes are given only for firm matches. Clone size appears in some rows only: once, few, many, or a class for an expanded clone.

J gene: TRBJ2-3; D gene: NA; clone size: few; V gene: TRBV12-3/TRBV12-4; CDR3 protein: CASTRRSGPTDTQYF; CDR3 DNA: TGTGCCAGCACTCGGCGGAGCGGACCCACAGATACGCAGTATTTT
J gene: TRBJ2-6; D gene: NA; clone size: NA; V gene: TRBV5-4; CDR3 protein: CASSQEDSSTSGANVLTF; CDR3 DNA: TGTGCCAGCAGCCAGGAGGACAGCAGTACCTCTGGGGCCAACGTCCTGACTTTC
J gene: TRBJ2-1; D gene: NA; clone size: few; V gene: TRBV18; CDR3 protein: CASSPEAGVSSYNEQFF; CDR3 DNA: TGTGCCAGCTCACCCGAGGCAGGGGTGAGCTCCTACAATGAGCAGTTCTTC
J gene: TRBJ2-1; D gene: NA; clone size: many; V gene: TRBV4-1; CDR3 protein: CASSQDPSSSYNEQFF; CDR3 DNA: TGCGCCAGCAGCCAAGATCCTAGCAGCTCCTACAATGAGCAGTTCTTC
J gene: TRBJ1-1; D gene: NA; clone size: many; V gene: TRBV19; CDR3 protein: CASKSPGRGNTEAFF; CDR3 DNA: TGTGCCAGTAAGTCTCCGGGCAGGGGGAACACTGAAGCTTTCTTT
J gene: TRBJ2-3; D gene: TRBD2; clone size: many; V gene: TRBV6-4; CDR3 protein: CASSDSRGGPDTQYF; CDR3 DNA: TGTGCCAGCAGTGACTCGCGGGGGGGCCCAGATACGCAGTATTTT
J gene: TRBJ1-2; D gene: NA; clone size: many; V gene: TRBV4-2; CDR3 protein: CASSQGIQSNGYTF; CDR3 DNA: TGTGCCAGCAGCCAAGGGATACAGAGCAATGGCTACACCTTC
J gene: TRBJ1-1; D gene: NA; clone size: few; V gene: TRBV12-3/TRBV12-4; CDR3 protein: CASSFLAGLNTEAFF; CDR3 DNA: TGTGCCAGCAGTTTTCTTGCAGGTTTGAACACTGAAGCTTTCTTT
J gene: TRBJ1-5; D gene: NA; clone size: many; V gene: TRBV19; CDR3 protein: CAGAGRGNNQPQHF; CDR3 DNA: TGTGCCGGGGCTGGGAGGGGTAATAATCAGCCCCAGCATTTT
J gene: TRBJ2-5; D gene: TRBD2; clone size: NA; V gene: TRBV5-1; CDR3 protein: CASSFSGGFQETQYF; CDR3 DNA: TGCGCCAGCAGCTTTAGCGGGGGGTTCCAAGAGACCCAGTACTTC
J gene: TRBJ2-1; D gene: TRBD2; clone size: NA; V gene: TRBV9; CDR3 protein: CASSGLLRGALFF; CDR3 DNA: TGTGCCAGCAGCGGGCTTTTGCGGGGGGCCTTATTCTTC
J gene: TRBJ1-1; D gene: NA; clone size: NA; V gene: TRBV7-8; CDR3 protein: CASSHSSLGTEAFF; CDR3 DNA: TGTGCCAGCAGCCATTCATCACTAGGCACTGAAGCTTTCTTT
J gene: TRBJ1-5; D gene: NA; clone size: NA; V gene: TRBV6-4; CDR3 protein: CASSYRTNNQPQHF; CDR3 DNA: TGTGCCAGCAGCTACCGGACGAACAATCAGCCCCAGCATTTT
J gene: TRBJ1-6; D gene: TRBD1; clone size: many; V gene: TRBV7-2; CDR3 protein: CASSPSDRSSVWGQVLPLHF; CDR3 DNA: TGTGCCAGCAGCCCATCCGACAGGTCTTCAGTGTGGGGACAGGTCTTACCCCTCCACTTT
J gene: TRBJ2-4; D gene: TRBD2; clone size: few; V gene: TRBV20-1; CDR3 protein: CSANPPQAGGPVDIQYF; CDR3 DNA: TGCAGTGCTAATCCCCCCCAGGCGGGGGGGCCGGTCGACATTCAGTACTTC
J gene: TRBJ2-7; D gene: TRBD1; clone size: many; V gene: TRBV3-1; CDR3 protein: CASSRGQGGWQYF; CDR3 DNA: TGTGCCAGCAGCCGAGGACAGGGGGGTTGGCAGTACTTC
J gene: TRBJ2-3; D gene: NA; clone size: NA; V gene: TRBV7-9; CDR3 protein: CASSLAQGGSDTQYF; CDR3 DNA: TGTGCCAGCAGCTTAGCCCAAGGGGGATCAGATACGCAGTATTTT
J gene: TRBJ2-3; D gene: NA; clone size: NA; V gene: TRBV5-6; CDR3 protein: CASSPTSGNTDTQYF; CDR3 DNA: TGTGCCAGCAGCCCAACCAGCGGAAACACAGATACGCAGTATTTT
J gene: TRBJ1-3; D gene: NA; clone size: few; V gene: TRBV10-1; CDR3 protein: CASSPRGTGNTIYF; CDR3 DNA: TGCGCCAGCAGTCCCAGGGGAACTGGAAACACCATATATTTT
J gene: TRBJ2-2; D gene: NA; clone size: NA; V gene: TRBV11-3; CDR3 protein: CASSLETWELFF; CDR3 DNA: TGTGCCAGCAGCCTTGAGACCTGGGAGCTGTTTTTT
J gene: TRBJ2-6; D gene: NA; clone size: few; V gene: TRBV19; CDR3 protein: CASSIRLGGANVLTF; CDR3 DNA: TGTGCCAGTAGTATTCGGCTAGGTGGGGCCAACGTCCTGACTTTC
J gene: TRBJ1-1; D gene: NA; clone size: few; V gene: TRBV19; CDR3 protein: CASSHVGTEAFF; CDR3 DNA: TGTGCCAGTAGTCATGTAGGCACTGAAGCTTTCTTT
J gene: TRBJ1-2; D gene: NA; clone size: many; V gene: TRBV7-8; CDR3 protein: CASSLAGITNYGYTF; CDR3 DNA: TGTGCCAGCAGCTTAGCGGGGATAACTAACTATGGCTACACCTTC
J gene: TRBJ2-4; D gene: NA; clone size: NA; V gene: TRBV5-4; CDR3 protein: CASSTPPNNIQYF; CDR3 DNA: TGTGCCAGCAGCACCCCGCCCAACAACATTCAGTACTTC
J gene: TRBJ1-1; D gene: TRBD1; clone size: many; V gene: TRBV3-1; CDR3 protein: CASRIQGLNTEAFF; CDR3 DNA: TGTGCCAGCAGGATACAGGGGTTGAACACTGAAGCTTTCTTT
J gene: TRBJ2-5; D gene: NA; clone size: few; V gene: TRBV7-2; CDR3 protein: CASRLDPGQQETQYF; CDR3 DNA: TGTGCCAGCAGACTCGACCCGGGACAACAAGAGACCCAGTACTTC
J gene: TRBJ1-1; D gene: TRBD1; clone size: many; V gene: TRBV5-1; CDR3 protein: CASSLRGQRLNTEAFF; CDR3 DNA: TGCGCCAGCAGCTTGCGGGGACAGAGGTTGAACACTGAAGCTTTCTTT
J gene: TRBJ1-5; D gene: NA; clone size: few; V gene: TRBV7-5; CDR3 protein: CISVSEAEMGQGNHQPQHF; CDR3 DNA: NA
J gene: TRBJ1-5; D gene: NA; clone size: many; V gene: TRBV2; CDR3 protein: CASSADSQGQPQHF; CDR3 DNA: TGTGCCAGCAGTGCGGACAGCCAGGGCCAGCCCCAGCATTTT
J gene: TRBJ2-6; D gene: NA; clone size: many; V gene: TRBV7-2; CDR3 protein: CASSSAGANVLTF; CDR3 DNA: TGTGCCAGCAGCTCCGCCGGGGCCAACGTCCTGACTTTC
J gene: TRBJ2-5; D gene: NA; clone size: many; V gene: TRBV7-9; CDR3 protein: CASSPWTDLIQETQYF; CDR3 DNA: TGTGCCAGCAGCCCATGGACAGATCTTATCCAAGAGACCCAGTACTTC